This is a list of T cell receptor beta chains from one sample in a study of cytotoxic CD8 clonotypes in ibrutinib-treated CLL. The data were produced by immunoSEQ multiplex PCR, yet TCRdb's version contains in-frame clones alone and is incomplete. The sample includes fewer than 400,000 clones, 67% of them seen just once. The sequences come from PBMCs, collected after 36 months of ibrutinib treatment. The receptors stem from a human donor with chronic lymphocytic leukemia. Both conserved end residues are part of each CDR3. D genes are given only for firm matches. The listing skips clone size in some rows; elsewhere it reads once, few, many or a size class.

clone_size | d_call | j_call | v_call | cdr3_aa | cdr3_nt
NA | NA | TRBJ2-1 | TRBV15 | CATSRDPLAHIVYNEQFF | TGTGCCACCAGCAGAGACCCACTAGCTCACATTGTCTACAATGAGCAGTTCTTC
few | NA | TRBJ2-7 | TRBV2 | CASSEVSANSYEQYF | TGTGCCAGCAGTGAAGTGTCGGCTAACTCCTACGAGCAGTACTTC
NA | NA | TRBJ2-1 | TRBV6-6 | CASSYLAGPGEQFF | TGTGCCAGCAGTTACTTGGCGGGCCCCGGGGAGCAGTTCTTC
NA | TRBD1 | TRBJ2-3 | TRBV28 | CASSPERTGFSDTDTQYF | TGTGCCAGCAGCCCCGAGAGGACAGGGTTTAGCGACACAGATACGCAGTATTTT
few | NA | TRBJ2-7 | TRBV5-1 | CASSGRGSGEQYF | TGCGCCAGCAGCGGCAGGGGTTCTGGCGAGCAGTACTTC
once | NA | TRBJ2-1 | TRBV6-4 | CASSDSIFLGENEQFF | TGTGCCAGCAGTGACTCGATATTTTTAGGGGAAAATGAGCAGTTCTTC
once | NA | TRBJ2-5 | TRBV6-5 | CASSYRDIQETQYF | TGTGCCAGCAGTTATCGCGACATACAAGAGACCCAGTACTTC
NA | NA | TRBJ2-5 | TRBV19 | CASSGSQETQYF | TGTGCCAGTAGCGGGAGCCAAGAGACCCAGTACTTC
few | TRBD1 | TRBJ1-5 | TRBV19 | CASSITPTGAFNQPQHF | TGTGCCAGTAGTATAACTCCGACAGGGGCCTTCAATCAGCCCCAGCATTTT
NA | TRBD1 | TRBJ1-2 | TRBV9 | CASSATGTGQNYGYTF | TGTGCCAGCAGCGCAACCGGGACAGGGCAAAACTATGGCTACACCTTC
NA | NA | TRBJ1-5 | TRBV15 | CATSRDGNQPQHF | TGTGCCACCAGCAGAGATGGGAATCAGCCCCAGCATTTT
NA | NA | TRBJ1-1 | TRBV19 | CASTLGGVTEAFF | TGTGCCAGTACCCTTGGGGGGGTCACTGAAGCTTTCTTT
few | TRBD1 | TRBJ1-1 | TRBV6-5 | CASTDRGNTEAFF | TGTGCCAGTACGGACAGGGGGAACACTGAAGCTTTCTTT
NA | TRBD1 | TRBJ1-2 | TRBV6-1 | CASSESGRGQGIYGYTF | TGTGCCAGCAGTGAATCGGGAAGGGGACAGGGCATCTATGGCTACACCTTC
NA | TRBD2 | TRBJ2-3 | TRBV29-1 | CSAVAGGVGNTQYF | TGCAGCGCCGTGGCGGGAGGGGTAGGGAATACGCAGTATTTT
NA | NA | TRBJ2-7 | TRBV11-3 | CASSPGTSYEQYF | TGTGCCAGCAGCCCGGGGACTTCCTACGAGCAGTACTTC
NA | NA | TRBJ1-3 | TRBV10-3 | CAISQTDYSGNTIYF | TGTGCCATCAGTCAGACAGATTATTCTGGAAACACCATATATTTT
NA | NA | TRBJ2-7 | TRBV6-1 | CASSESAVSYYEQYF | TGTGCCAGCAGTGAATCGGCAGTCAGTTACTACGAGCAGTACTTC
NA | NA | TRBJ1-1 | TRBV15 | CATSRGIGGRYTEAFF | TGTGCCACCAGCAGAGGCATCGGGGGCCGCTACACTGAAGCTTTCTTT
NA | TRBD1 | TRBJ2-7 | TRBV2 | CASTRDRGHEQYF | TGTGCCAGCACGCGGGACAGGGGCCACGAGCAGTACTTC
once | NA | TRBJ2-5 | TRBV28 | CASSWLGGTETQYF | TGTGCCAGCAGCTGGTTAGGGGGTACGGAGACCCAGTACTTC
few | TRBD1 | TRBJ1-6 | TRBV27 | CASSPGTGNNSPLHF | TGTGCCAGCAGTCCAGGGACAGGAAATAATTCACCCCTCCACTTT
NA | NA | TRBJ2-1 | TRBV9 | CASSVGGRSGPWDNEQFF | TGTGCCAGCAGCGTAGGGGGGCGAAGTGGGCCTTGGGACAATGAGCAGTTCTTC
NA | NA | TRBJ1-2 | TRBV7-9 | CASSFSGVIYGYTF | TGTGCCAGCAGCTTCTCAGGGGTCATCTATGGCTACACCTTC
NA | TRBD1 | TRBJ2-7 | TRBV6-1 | CASSEAIGTVYEQYF | TGTGCCAGCAGTGAAGCGATCGGGACAGTCTACGAGCAGTACTTC
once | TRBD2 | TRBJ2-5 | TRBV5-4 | CASSLGLAGGQETQYF | TGTGCCAGCAGCTTGGGGTTAGCGGGAGGCCAAGAGACCCAGTACTTC
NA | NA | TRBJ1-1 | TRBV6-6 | CASSYPLGAFF | TGTGCCAGCAGTTACCCCCTTGGGGCTTTCTTT
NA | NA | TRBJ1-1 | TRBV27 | CASSFGTEAFF | TGTGCCAGCAGTTTCGGGACCGAAGCTTTCTTT
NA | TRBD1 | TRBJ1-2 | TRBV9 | CASSVAPVTGNYGYTF | TGTGCCAGCAGCGTAGCCCCTGTGACAGGGAACTATGGCTACACCTTC
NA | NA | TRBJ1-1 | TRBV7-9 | CASSSDRNTEAFF | TGTGCCAGCAGCTCTGACAGGAACACTGAAGCTTTCTTT
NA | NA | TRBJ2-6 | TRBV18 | CASSLRLSGANVLTF | TGTGCCAGCTCACTCCGCCTCTCTGGGGCCAACGTCCTGACTTTC
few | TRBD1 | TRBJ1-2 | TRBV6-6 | CASSNTGVRGYTF | TGTGCCAGCAGTAACACAGGGGTTCGTGGCTACACCTTC
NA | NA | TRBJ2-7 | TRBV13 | CASSLEVAGYEQYF | TGTGCCAGCAGCTTAGAGGTGGCAGGGTACGAGCAGTACTTC
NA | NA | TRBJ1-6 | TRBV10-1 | CASSEGAPNSPLHF | TGCGCCAGCAGTGAGGGGGCCCCGAATTCACCCCTCCACTTT
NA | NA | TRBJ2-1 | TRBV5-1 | CASSQWDGYNEQFF | TGCGCCAGCAGCCAATGGGACGGATACAATGAGCAGTTCTTC
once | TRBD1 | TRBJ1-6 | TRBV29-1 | CSVEKLDREDGALHF | TGCAGCGTTGAAAAATTGGACAGGGAGGATGGGGCCCTCCACTTT
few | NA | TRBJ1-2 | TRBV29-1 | CSVTGYDGYTF | TGCAGCGTTACAGGGTATGATGGCTACACCTTC
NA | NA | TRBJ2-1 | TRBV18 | CASTDVGNEQFF | TGTGCCAGCACGGACGTAGGCAATGAGCAGTTCTTC
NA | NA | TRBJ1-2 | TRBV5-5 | CASSPVGRSYGYTF | TGTGCCAGCAGCCCGGTGGGCAGATCCTATGGCTACACCTTC
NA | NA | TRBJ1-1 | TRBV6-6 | CASSQTASLNTEAFF | TGTGCCAGCAGCCAAACAGCAAGCCTTAACACTGAAGCTTTCTTT
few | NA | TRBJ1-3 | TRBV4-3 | CASSQDLLRSGNTIYF | TGCGCCAGCAGCCAAGATCTCCTCCGCTCTGGAAACACCATATATTTT
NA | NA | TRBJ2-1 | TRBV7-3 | CASSRTAGANEQFF | TGTGCCAGCAGTCGGACCGCTGGGGCCAATGAGCAGTTCTTC
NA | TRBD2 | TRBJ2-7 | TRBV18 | CASSPCCGSLGEQYF | TGTGCCAGCTCACCCTGCTGCGGGAGCCTAGGGGAGCAGTACTTC
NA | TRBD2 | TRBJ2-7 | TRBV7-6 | CASSLGDYSPYEQYF | TGTGCCAGCAGCTTAGGGGACTACTCTCCCTACGAGCAGTACTTC
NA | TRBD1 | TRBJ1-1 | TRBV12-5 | CASGLGTGGLNTEAFF | TGTGCTAGTGGTTTGGGGACAGGGGGGCTGAACACTGAAGCTTTCTTT
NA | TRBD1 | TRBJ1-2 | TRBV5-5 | CASSQTGGYGYTF | TGTGCCAGCAGCCAGACAGGGGGCTATGGCTACACCTTC
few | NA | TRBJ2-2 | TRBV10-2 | CATTHTGELFF | TGCGCCACCACACACACCGGGGAGCTGTTTTTT
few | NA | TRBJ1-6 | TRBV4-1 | CASSQLSGVSYNSPLHF | TGCGCCAGCAGCCAGCTCTCCGGGGTCTCCTATAATTCACCCCTCCACTTT
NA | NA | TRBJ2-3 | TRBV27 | CASSLNVRLSTDTQYF | TGTGCCAGCAGTTTAAATGTACGGCTTTCCACAGATACGCAGTATTTT
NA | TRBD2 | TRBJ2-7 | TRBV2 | CASRDTSGTYEQYF | TGTGCCAGCAGAGATACTAGCGGGACCTACGAGCAGTACTTC
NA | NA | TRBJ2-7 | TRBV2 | CASVPRTNSYEQYF | TGTGCCAGCGTACCCCGGACGAATTCCTACGAGCAGTACTTC
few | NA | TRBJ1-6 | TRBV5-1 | CASSWTEDSPLHF | TGCGCCAGCAGCTGGACAGAAGATTCACCCCTCCACTTT
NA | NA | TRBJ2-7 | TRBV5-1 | CASSSTPGSPSEQYF | TGCGCCAGCAGCTCGACCCCGGGTTCCCCCTCGGAACAGTACTTC
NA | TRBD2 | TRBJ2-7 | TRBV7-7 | CASTPSGGRSDYEQYF | TGTGCCAGCACCCCAAGCGGGGGGCGGTCGGACTACGAGCAGTACTTC
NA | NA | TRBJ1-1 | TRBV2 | CAIPMNTEAFF | TGTGCCATTCCGATGAACACTGAAGCTTTCTTT
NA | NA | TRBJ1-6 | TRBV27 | CASSLVQGNSPLHF | TGTGCCAGCAGTTTGGTACAGGGTAATTCACCCCTCCACTTT
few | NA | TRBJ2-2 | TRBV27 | CASSFLVKANTGELFF | TGTGCCAGCAGTTTTCTAGTGAAAGCGAACACCGGGGAGCTGTTTTTT
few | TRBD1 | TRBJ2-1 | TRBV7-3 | CASSLTGVLFF | TGTGCCAGCAGCTTGACAGGGGTGCTGTTCTTC
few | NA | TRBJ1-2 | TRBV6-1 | CASSVGSNYGYTF | TGTGCCAGCAGTGTGGGGAGTAACTATGGCTACACCTTC